These T cell receptor beta chains were read from a single sample in a study of shared clonotypes between healthy human individuals. The data were produced by immunoSEQ multiplex PCR, yet TCRdb's version contains in-frame clones alone and is incomplete. The sample carries about 2 million clones, less than 95% recorded once. Input material: naive CD8+ T cells sorted from blood. The receptors were gathered from a man younger than 35 in good health. CDR3s include the opening cysteine and the closing phenylalanine or tryptophan. D genes are given only for firm matches. Rows give clone size only sometimes, using once, few, many, or a class for an expanded clone.

>-|TRBJ2-4|-|TRBV11-3
TGTGCCAGCAGCTTAGCAGGAGAGACTAACATAGCCAAAAACATTCAGTACTTC
CASSLAGETNIAKNIQYF
>-|TRBJ2-2|once|TRBV2
TGTGCCAGCAGCGCGGGCACTACGAACACCGGGGAGCTGTTTTTT
CASSAGTTNTGELFF
>-|TRBJ2-2|-|TRBV7-9
TGTGCCAGCAGCCTATCGACAGGCCACGGGGAGCTGTTTTTT
CASSLSTGHGELFF
>-|TRBJ2-7|-|TRBV19
TGTGCCAGTAGTATTGGACACAACTACGAGCAGTACTTC
CASSIGHNYEQYF
>TRBD2|TRBJ2-4|-|TRBV27
TGTGCCAGCAGTCCCGGGACTAGCGGGGGGGCCGCCAAAAACATTCAGTACTTC
CASSPGTSGGAAKNIQYF
>-|TRBJ2-1|-|TRBV7-2
TGTGCCAGCAGCTGGACTCCTCACCCTTACAATGAGCAGTTCTTC
CASSWTPHPYNEQFF
>-|TRBJ2-7|-|TRBV10-2
TGCGCCAGCGGGATCTACGAGCAGTACTTC
CASGIYEQYF
>TRBD1|TRBJ2-7|-|TRBV28
TGTGCCAGCAGTAAGGACAGGAGGAACGAGCAGTACTTC
CASSKDRRNEQYF
>TRBD2|TRBJ2-1|-|TRBV5-1
TGCGCCAGCAGCTCTGTTTTGAGCGGGGGTAGGAATGAGCAGTTCTTC
CASSSVLSGGRNEQFF
>-|TRBJ2-1|-|TRBV14
TGTGCCAGCAGCCAATCCCCGTCTGAGCAGTTCTTC
CASSQSPSEQFF
>-|TRBJ2-5|-|TRBV9
TGTGCCAGCAGCGTAGGGCAGGGGCAAGAGACCCAGTACTTC
CASSVGQGQETQYF
>TRBD1|TRBJ2-1|-|TRBV2
TGTGCCAGCAGTGATCCGTGGACAGGGGTGAATGAGCAGTTCTTC
CASSDPWTGVNEQFF
>TRBD1|TRBJ2-7|-|TRBV4-3
TGCGCCAGCAGCCAAGAGGTGACAGGGGGCTACGAGCAGTACTTC
CASSQEVTGGYEQYF
>-|TRBJ2-5|-|TRBV6-5
TGTGCCAGCAGTTACCTGCAGGACCAAGAGACCCAGTACTTC
CASSYLQDQETQYF
>-|TRBJ2-7|-|TRBV21-1
TGTGCCAGCAAACCAGGGGGCCTGGGGTACTTC
CASKPGGLGYF
>-|TRBJ1-5|few|TRBV7-9
TGTGCCAGCAGACCGCAGGGGCAAGTCAATCAGCCCCAGCATTTT
CASRPQGQVNQPQHF
>-|TRBJ2-7|few|TRBV7-9
TGTGCCAGCAGCTTGGAACTTTACGAGCAGTACTTC
CASSLELYEQYF
>-|TRBJ2-7|once|TRBV6-1
TGTGCCACCGGGGAGTACTACGAGCAGTACTTC
CATGEYYEQYF
>TRBD1|TRBJ2-7|-|TRBV19
TGTGCCAGTAGTATTGGGACAGCCTCCTACGAGCAGTACTTC
CASSIGTASYEQYF
>TRBD2|TRBJ2-7|-|TRBV13
TGTGCCAGCAGCCCAGACGGGGGGGCCTACGAGCAGTACTTC
CASSPDGGAYEQYF
>TRBD1|TRBJ2-1|-|TRBV4-3
TGCGCCAGCAGCCAAGATAGGACAGGTGGGAATGAGCAGTTCTTC
CASSQDRTGGNEQFF
>-|TRBJ2-7|-|TRBV10-3
TGTGCCATCAGTGAAGAGGGGTATTCCTACGAGCAGTACTTC
CAISEEGYSYEQYF
>TRBD2|TRBJ2-3|once|TRBV28
TGTGCCAGCAGTTTGGGACTAGCGGGTCCTATTAGCACAGATACGCAGTATTTT
CASSLGLAGPISTDTQYF
>-|TRBJ2-7|-|TRBV6-5
TGTGCCAGCAGTTACCTCGAGGGGACACCTACCTACGAGCAGTACTTC
CASSYLEGTPTYEQYF
>-|TRBJ1-5|-|TRBV4-2
TGTGCCAGCAGCCAAGACAGGTATCAGCCCCAGCATTTT
CASSQDRYQPQHF
>TRBD1|TRBJ1-2|-|TRBV4-3
TGCGCCAGCAGCCAAGATAGAGGGGGCTCGGGCTACACCTTC
CASSQDRGGSGYTF
>-|TRBJ1-2|-|TRBV29-1
TGCAGCGTTGAAGAGACCTCCCAAACCTATGGCTACACCTTC
CSVEETSQTYGYTF
>-|TRBJ2-7|-|TRBV14
TGTGCCAGCAGCCAAGATCTTTTGGGGGAAACCAATTTCGGGCAGTACTTC
CASSQDLLGETNFGQYF
>-|TRBJ1-4|-|TRBV6-5
TGTGCCAGCAGTTACTCCCTAGGGGATGAAAAACTGTTTTTT
CASSYSLGDEKLFF
>-|TRBJ1-4|-|TRBV25-1
TGTGCCAGCAGTGAATTAGAGTACAGAGAGACAACTAATGAAAAACTGTTTTTT
CASSELEYRETTNEKLFF
>TRBD2|TRBJ2-2|-|TRBV18
TGTGCCAGCTCAATCGGGACTAGCGGGGCCGCCGGGGAGCTGTTTTTT
CASSIGTSGAAGELFF
>-|TRBJ1-4|-|TRBV30
TGTGCCTGGCAGGAACCTAATGAAAAACTGTTTTTT
CAWQEPNEKLFF
>TRBD2|TRBJ2-1|-|TRBV5-6
TGTGCCAGCAGCCGGGGGGACAATGAGCAGTTCTTC
CASSRGDNEQFF
>-|TRBJ1-5|-|TRBV9
TGTGCCAGCAGCGTAGGGGGGAACAGCAATCAGCCCCAGCATTTT
CASSVGGNSNQPQHF
>TRBD1|TRBJ1-3|-|TRBV7-8
TGTGCCAGCAGCTTGAGAGACAGGGGGCTAGGAAACACCATATATTTT
CASSLRDRGLGNTIYF
>-|TRBJ2-7|-|TRBV21-1
TGTGCCAGCAGCAAGGCCACAACCTACGAGCAGTACTTC
CASSKATTYEQYF
>-|TRBJ1-1|-|TRBV6-6
TGTGCCAGCAGTGAGGAAGTTTATCCGAACACTGAAGCTTTCTTT
CASSEEVYPNTEAFF
>-|TRBJ1-2|once|TRBV9
TGTGCCAGCAGCTCAGGGCGTGGCTACACCTTC
CASSSGRGYTF
>-|TRBJ2-7|-|TRBV6-1
TGTGCCAGCAGTGAAGATTTCGTCTACGAGCAGTACTTC
CASSEDFVYEQYF
>-|TRBJ1-5|-|TRBV4-1
TGCGCCAGCAGCCAAGAGTGGCAGGGCAATCAGCCCCAGCATTTT
CASSQEWQGNQPQHF
>TRBD1|TRBJ2-5|-|TRBV6-4
TGTGCCAGCTACGACAGGGTAAACTGGATGGTAGAGACCCAGTACTTC
CASYDRVNWMVETQYF
>TRBD1|TRBJ2-1|-|TRBV13
TGTGCCAGCAGCTTAGACAGGGGGGATGAGCAGTTCTTC
CASSLDRGDEQFF
>-|TRBJ2-7|-|TRBV10-1
TGCGCCAGCAGTGAGTCTGCAGGGTGGGACGAGCAGTACTTC
CASSESAGWDEQYF
>-|TRBJ2-1|-|TRBV10-1
TGCGCCAGCAGTCCGGGACTCCCCCCAAATGAGCAGTTCTTC
CASSPGLPPNEQFF
>-|TRBJ1-1|-|TRBV5-6
TGTGCCAGCAGCTTGGGGGAGTGGCTAGGTGAAGCTTTCTTT
CASSLGEWLGEAFF
>TRBD2|TRBJ2-5|once|TRBV27
TGTGCCAGCAGACAACTTAGCGGGAGAGAGACCCAGTACTTC
CASRQLSGRETQYF
>-|TRBJ2-3|-|TRBV5-1
TGCGCCAGCAGCTTGGGCGGGTACATCGCAGATACGCAGTATTTT
CASSLGGYIADTQYF
>TRBD2|TRBJ2-3|once|TRBV11-2
TGTGCCAGCAGCGCGGGACTAGCGGGAGATACGCAGTATTTT
CASSAGLAGDTQYF
>-|TRBJ1-1|-|TRBV4-1
TGCGCCAGCAGCCAAGAGGGGTTAGGACGGCTGAACACTGAAGCTTTCTTT
CASSQEGLGRLNTEAFF
>TRBD2|TRBJ2-1|-|TRBV7-2
TGTGCCAGCAGCCCTAAGACTAGCGGGAGTGGTGAGCAGTTCTTC
CASSPKTSGSGEQFF
>TRBD1|TRBJ2-7|-|TRBV6-1
TGTGCCAGCAGTGGAATGACCGGGACAGCTTACGAGCAGTACTTC
CASSGMTGTAYEQYF
>TRBD1|TRBJ2-5|-|TRBV7-9
TGTGCCAGCAGCTTAGTCTTCATAGGGGGCTCGGAGACCCAGTACTTC
CASSLVFIGGSETQYF
>TRBD1|TRBJ2-2|-|TRBV10-1
TGCGCCAGCAGTGGTTGGACAGGGGGCGAAACCGGGGAGCTGTTTTTT
CASSGWTGGETGELFF
>-|TRBJ2-3|-|TRBV10-3
TGTGCCATCAGTGATCCCTCAGGGACAGATACGCAGTATTTT
CAISDPSGTDTQYF
>-|TRBJ2-2|-|TRBV6-6
TGTGCCAGCAGTTACGATGAGAATAGCAACACCGGGGAGCTGTTTTTT
CASSYDENSNTGELFF
>-|TRBJ1-2|once|TRBV11-2
TGTGCCAGCAGCGTAGACAGTCACTATGGCTACACCTTC
CASSVDSHYGYTF
>-|TRBJ2-2|-|TRBV7-7
TGTGCTAGCAGCTTAGAGAAAAGCGGGGAGCTGTTTTTT
CASSLEKSGELFF
>-|TRBJ2-1|-|TRBV27
TGTGCCAGCAGTTGGCAGGGTACCTACAATGAGCAGTTCTTC
CASSWQGTYNEQFF
>-|TRBJ2-4|-|TRBV5-4
TGTGCCAGCAGCTTGGGAGGAGAAAACATTCAGTACTTC
CASSLGGENIQYF